The rows below give T cell receptor beta chains drawn from one sample of a study of cytomegalovirus exposure and HLA in healthy donors. Generated by immunoSEQ multiplex PCR, the TCRdb table keeps only in-frame clones and is missing some. The sample contains around 150,000 clones, roughly 82% of which appear only once. The sequenced sample was PBMCs. Source of these receptors: a male donor in good health and CMV-seronegative. The CDR3 runs from the conserved cysteine through the conserved F or W. Fields, in order: CDR3 DNA, CDR3 protein, J gene, CDR3 length, V gene, D gene, clone size. D genes are given only for firm matches. Clone size is not always given. Where it is, it says once, few, many or a class for expanded clones.

CDR3nt: TGTGCCACCGGGGACAGTAGAGAGACCCAGTACTTC
CDR3aa: CATGDSRETQYF
j_gene: TRBJ2-5
len: 12
v_gene: TRBV19
d_gene: TRBD1
abundance: .

CDR3nt: TGTGCCAGCAGTCCCAAAACCCCATTTTCATTGACTAGCGGGACTAAGAATGAGCAGTTCTTC
CDR3aa: CASSPKTPFSLTSGTKNEQFF
j_gene: TRBJ2-1
len: 21
v_gene: TRBV27
d_gene: TRBD2
abundance: .

CDR3nt: TGTGCCAGCAGTGGGGACAGGGGGGAGGTGGAAGGGTTTAATCAGCCCCAGCATTTT
CDR3aa: CASSGDRGEVEGFNQPQHF
j_gene: TRBJ1-5
len: 19
v_gene: TRBV28
d_gene: TRBD1
abundance: .

CDR3nt: TGTGCCAGCAGTGGCCTAGTCCCCAAACACGGTGAGCAGTTCTTC
CDR3aa: CASSGLVPKHGEQFF
j_gene: TRBJ2-1
len: 15
v_gene: TRBV6-4
d_gene: .
abundance: .

CDR3nt: TGCGCCAGCAGCCACCGCACCGGGACAGGGAACACTGAAGCTTTCTTT
CDR3aa: CASSHRTGTGNTEAFF
j_gene: TRBJ1-1
len: 16
v_gene: TRBV4-1
d_gene: TRBD1
abundance: .

CDR3nt: TGTGCCAGCAGCCTCTACAGTAGAGGGCAGCCCCAGCATTTT
CDR3aa: CASSLYSRGQPQHF
j_gene: TRBJ1-5
len: 14
v_gene: TRBV6-5
d_gene: .
abundance: .

CDR3nt: TGTGCCAGCAGCCTACAGGGTTCGACGGACGTTGAGCAGTTCTTC
CDR3aa: CASSLQGSTDVEQFF
j_gene: TRBJ2-1
len: 15
v_gene: TRBV7-3
d_gene: .
abundance: few

CDR3nt: TGCGCCAGCAGCCGAGGAGTGGGTTCCGGGGAGCTGTTTTTT
CDR3aa: CASSRGVGSGELFF
j_gene: TRBJ2-2
len: 14
v_gene: TRBV4-3
d_gene: .
abundance: .

CDR3nt: TGTGCCAGCAGCGGGGGAGCAGGGGCTGGCTACACCTTC
CDR3aa: CASSGGAGAGYTF
j_gene: TRBJ1-2
len: 13
v_gene: TRBV5-5
d_gene: .
abundance: .

CDR3nt: TGTGCCAGCAGCGTATTTAGCGCCCCAGATACGCAGTATTTT
CDR3aa: CASSVFSAPDTQYF
j_gene: TRBJ2-3
len: 14
v_gene: TRBV9
d_gene: .
abundance: .

CDR3nt: TGTGCCAGCAGCGCGCAGGGGGATAGCAATCAGCCCCGGCATTTT
CDR3aa: CASSAQGDSNQPRHF
j_gene: TRBJ1-5
len: 15
v_gene: TRBV9
d_gene: TRBD1
abundance: .

CDR3nt: TGCGCCAGCAGCCTCGTGGGGCCCAATGAAAAACTGTTTTTT
CDR3aa: CASSLVGPNEKLFF
j_gene: TRBJ1-4
len: 14
v_gene: TRBV5-1
d_gene: .
abundance: .

CDR3nt: TGTGCCAGCAGCTTAGGGGTCGGACAGGGGACAAACTACGAGCAGTACTTC
CDR3aa: CASSLGVGQGTNYEQYF
j_gene: TRBJ2-7
len: 17
v_gene: TRBV11-2
d_gene: TRBD1
abundance: .

CDR3nt: TGTGCCAGCAGCCTCCGGACTAGCGGGACTGACGAGCAGTACTTC
CDR3aa: CASSLRTSGTDEQYF
j_gene: TRBJ2-7
len: 15
v_gene: TRBV9
d_gene: TRBD2
abundance: .

CDR3nt: TGTCCCCCTAGCCCGGGACTAGCGGCAAGCTCCTACGAGCAGTACTTC
CDR3aa: CPPSPGLAASSYEQYF
j_gene: TRBJ2-7
len: 16
v_gene: TRBV27
d_gene: TRBD2
abundance: .

CDR3nt: TGTGCCAGCAGAGAATACAGGGACGACACTGAAGCTTTCTTT
CDR3aa: CASREYRDDTEAFF
j_gene: TRBJ1-1
len: 14
v_gene: TRBV9
d_gene: .
abundance: .

CDR3nt: TGCGCCAGCAGCTTCGAAAGTGGGGGGGCCACAGATACGCAGTATTTT
CDR3aa: CASSFESGGATDTQYF
j_gene: TRBJ2-3
len: 16
v_gene: TRBV5-1
d_gene: .
abundance: .

CDR3nt: TGTGCCAGCAGCCGAGATGGGACAGTTTTCGATCAGCCCCAGCATTTT
CDR3aa: CASSRDGTVFDQPQHF
j_gene: TRBJ1-5
len: 16
v_gene: TRBV16
d_gene: TRBD1
abundance: .

CDR3nt: TGTGCCAGCAGCTTTTCTAGCGGGAGGGCCCACGAGCAGTACTTC
CDR3aa: CASSFSSGRAHEQYF
j_gene: TRBJ2-7
len: 15
v_gene: TRBV5-4
d_gene: TRBD2
abundance: .

CDR3nt: TGTGCCAGCAGTTACTCGAAGGGGTTGGCCCACAATGAGCAGTTCTTC
CDR3aa: CASSYSKGLAHNEQFF
j_gene: TRBJ2-1
len: 16
v_gene: TRBV6-5
d_gene: .
abundance: .

CDR3nt: TGTGCCAGCAGTTTAGGAGGTTCGGGTACGCAGTATTTT
CDR3aa: CASSLGGSGTQYF
j_gene: TRBJ2-3
len: 13
v_gene: TRBV28
d_gene: .
abundance: .

CDR3nt: TGCGCCAGCAGCCATCCGAAGTCAGGGACAGACAAAACTACCGGGGAGCTGTTTTTT
CDR3aa: CASSHPKSGTDKTTGELFF
j_gene: TRBJ2-2
len: 19
v_gene: TRBV4-1
d_gene: TRBD1
abundance: .

CDR3nt: TGTGCCCGCCGGGGAGGCCCAGGCTCCTACGAGCAGTACTTC
CDR3aa: CARRGGPGSYEQYF
j_gene: TRBJ2-7
len: 14
v_gene: TRBV5-4
d_gene: .
abundance: .

CDR3nt: TGTGCCAGCAGTTACTCATCGGGGAATGGCTACACCTTC
CDR3aa: CASSYSSGNGYTF
j_gene: TRBJ1-2
len: 13
v_gene: TRBV6-6
d_gene: .
abundance: few

CDR3nt: TGCGCCAGCAGCTCCGGGGGGGCCCAAGAGACCCAGTACTTC
CDR3aa: CASSSGGAQETQYF
j_gene: TRBJ2-5
len: 14
v_gene: TRBV5-1
d_gene: TRBD2
abundance: .

CDR3nt: TGTGCCATCAGTGATTCGAAGGGACTAGCGGGGGGGCCGGAGTACTTC
CDR3aa: CAISDSKGLAGGPEYF
j_gene: TRBJ2-4
len: 16
v_gene: TRBV10-3
d_gene: TRBD2
abundance: few

CDR3nt: TGTGCCAGCAGTACCCCCAGGGCCTCTAGCGGGAGCCGGGAGCAGTACTTC
CDR3aa: CASSTPRASSGSREQYF
j_gene: TRBJ2-5
len: 17
v_gene: TRBV28
d_gene: TRBD2
abundance: few

CDR3nt: TGTGCCAGCCTTTCCAATGGGGCGCGCTCTGAAGCTTTCTTT
CDR3aa: CASLSNGARSEAFF
j_gene: TRBJ1-1
len: 14
v_gene: TRBV6-5
d_gene: .
abundance: .

CDR3nt: TGCGCAAGACAGCTAACAGGGTCCCCATCTACCTCTGGGGCCAACGTCCTGACTTTC
CDR3aa: CARQLTGSPSTSGANVLTF
j_gene: TRBJ2-6
len: 19
v_gene: TRBV23-1
d_gene: .
abundance: .

CDR3nt: TGTGCCAGCAGTGGACAGGATGGAACCGGGGAGCTGTTTTTT
CDR3aa: CASSGQDGTGELFF
j_gene: TRBJ2-2
len: 14
v_gene: TRBV6-4
d_gene: .
abundance: .

CDR3nt: TGTGCCAGCAGGACTAGCAGCCAAGAGACCCAGTACTTC
CDR3aa: CASRTSSQETQYF
j_gene: TRBJ2-5
len: 13
v_gene: TRBV21-1
d_gene: .
abundance: once

CDR3nt: TGTGCTAGCAGCTTAGATATGACTAGCGGGGTTAATGAGCAGTTCTTC
CDR3aa: CASSLDMTSGVNEQFF
j_gene: TRBJ2-1
len: 16
v_gene: TRBV7-7
d_gene: TRBD2
abundance: .

CDR3nt: TGTGCCAGCAGCCCCCGTGGTTTGGGCAGCTTGAACACTGAAGCTTTCTTT
CDR3aa: CASSPRGLGSLNTEAFF
j_gene: TRBJ1-1
len: 17
v_gene: TRBV7-9
d_gene: .
abundance: .

CDR3nt: TGTGCCAGCACTCCCCCAGGGGGTACCTACGAGCAGTACTTC
CDR3aa: CASTPPGGTYEQYF
j_gene: TRBJ2-7
len: 14
v_gene: TRBV6-5
d_gene: TRBD1
abundance: .

CDR3nt: TGTGCCAGCTCACCACCTTATTCCAGTTTTGAAGCTTTCTTT
CDR3aa: CASSPPYSSFEAFF
j_gene: TRBJ1-1
len: 14
v_gene: TRBV18
d_gene: .
abundance: .

CDR3nt: TGTGCCAGCAGTTCTCAGGGAAGCTCCTACGAGCAGTACTTC
CDR3aa: CASSSQGSSYEQYF
j_gene: TRBJ2-7
len: 14
v_gene: TRBV2
d_gene: .
abundance: .

CDR3nt: TGTGCCAGCAGCCCGAGGCTGACTAGCGATTACAATGAGCAGTTCTTC
CDR3aa: CASSPRLTSDYNEQFF
j_gene: TRBJ2-1
len: 16
v_gene: TRBV7-9
d_gene: TRBD2
abundance: .

CDR3nt: TGTGCCAGCTCACCAATATCGGGGGGCGGCACAGATACGCAGTATTTT
CDR3aa: CASSPISGGGTDTQYF
j_gene: TRBJ2-3
len: 16
v_gene: TRBV18
d_gene: .
abundance: .

CDR3nt: TGTGCCATCAGTGAGTCGATTTTCAGGGGACAAAGCTCACCCCTCCACTTT
CDR3aa: CAISESIFRGQSSPLHF
j_gene: TRBJ1-6
len: 17
v_gene: TRBV10-3
d_gene: .
abundance: .